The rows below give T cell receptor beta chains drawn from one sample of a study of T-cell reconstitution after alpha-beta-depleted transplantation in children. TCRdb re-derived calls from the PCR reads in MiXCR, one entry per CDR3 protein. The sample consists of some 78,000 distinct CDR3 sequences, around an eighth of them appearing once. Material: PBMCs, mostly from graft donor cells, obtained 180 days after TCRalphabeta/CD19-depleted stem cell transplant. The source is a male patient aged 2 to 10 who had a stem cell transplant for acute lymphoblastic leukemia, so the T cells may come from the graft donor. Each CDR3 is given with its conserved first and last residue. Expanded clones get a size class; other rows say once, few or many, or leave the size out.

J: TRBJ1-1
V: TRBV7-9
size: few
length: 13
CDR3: CASSLALRPEAFF

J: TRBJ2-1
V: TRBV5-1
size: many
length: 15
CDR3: CASSWLDGFYNEQFF

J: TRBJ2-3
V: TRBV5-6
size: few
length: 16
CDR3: CASSFSGSGGTDTQYF

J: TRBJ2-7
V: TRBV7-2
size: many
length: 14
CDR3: CASSCGLANYEQYF

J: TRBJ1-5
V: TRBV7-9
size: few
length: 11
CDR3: CASSLGQGIAF

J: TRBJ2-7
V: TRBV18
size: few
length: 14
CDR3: CASSPGRGFYEQYF

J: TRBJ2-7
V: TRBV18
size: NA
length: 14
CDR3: CASSPERYSYEQYF

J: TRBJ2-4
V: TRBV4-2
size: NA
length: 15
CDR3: CASSLGTSGLNIQYF

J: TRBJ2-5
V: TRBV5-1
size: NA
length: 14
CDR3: CASSFGRGPETQYF

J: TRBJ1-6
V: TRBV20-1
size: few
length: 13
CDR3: CSALRTGGPPLHF

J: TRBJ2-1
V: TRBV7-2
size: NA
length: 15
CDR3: CASSPDRSSYNEQFF

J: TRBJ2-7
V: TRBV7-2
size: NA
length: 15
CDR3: CASSLGGSGSYEQYF

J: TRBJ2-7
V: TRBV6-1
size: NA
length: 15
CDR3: CASSPGEGGSYEQYF

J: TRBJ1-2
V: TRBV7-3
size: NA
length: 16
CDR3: CASSLVTPGQVVGYTF

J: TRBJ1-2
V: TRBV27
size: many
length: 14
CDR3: CASSFLTGGDGYTF

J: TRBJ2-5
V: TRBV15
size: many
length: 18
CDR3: CATSRDLNGQGSRQTQYF

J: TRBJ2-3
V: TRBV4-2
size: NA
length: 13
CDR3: CASSQQGADTQYF

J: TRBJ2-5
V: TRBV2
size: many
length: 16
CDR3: CASSEIRFGRGETQYF

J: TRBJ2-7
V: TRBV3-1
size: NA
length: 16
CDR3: CASSQIAGTSTYEQYF